These T cell receptor beta chains were read from a single sample in a study of cytomegalovirus exposure and HLA in healthy donors. Sequencing used immunoSEQ multiplex PCR; TCRdb keeps in-frame clones, though not all of them. Of approximately 140,000 clones in the sample, roughly three quarters are singletons; the top ten hold 5.1%. Sequences were obtained from PBMCs. All receptors derive from a male donor in good health and CMV-seronegative. Both conserved end residues are part of each CDR3. Fields, in order: V gene, D gene, J gene, clone size, CDR3 DNA, CDR3 protein. A D gene is named only where the DNA matches it firmly. Only part of the rows carry a size: once, few, many, or a class if the clone is expanded.

TRBV7-6,-,TRBJ2-2,-,TGTGCCAGCAGCAGCAGGGAAACCGGGGAGCTGTTTTTT,CASSSRETGELFF
TRBV19,-,TRBJ1-1,-,TGTGCCGGTAATCCCACGGGAGGGCTGAACACTGAAGCTTTCTTT,CAGNPTGGLNTEAFF
TRBV7-8,TRBD1,TRBJ2-5,once,TGTGCCAGCAGCTTAGAAAGTGGACAGGGGAGAGAGACCCAGTACTTC,CASSLESGQGRETQYF
TRBV11-2,-,TRBJ2-7,-,TGTGCCAGCAGCTTAGAGCAGGGAGGCTACGAGCAGTACTTC,CASSLEQGGYEQYF
TRBV7-9,-,TRBJ1-2,-,TGTGCCAGCAGCCCCCGGGGAGGGGACTATGGCTACACCTTC,CASSPRGGDYGYTF
TRBV28,TRBD1,TRBJ1-2,-,TGTGCCGCACATTCACAGGGGGCGGACTATGGCTACACCTTC,CAAHSQGADYGYTF
TRBV19,-,TRBJ2-7,-,TGTGCCAGTAGTATAGGGGGCGCCCAATCCTACGAGCAGTACTTC,CASSIGGAQSYEQYF
TRBV7-2,-,TRBJ1-1,once,TGTGCCAGCAGCTTGGAGGGGGGACTATACACTGAAGCTTTCTTT,CASSLEGGLYTEAFF
TRBV5-1,-,TRBJ2-3,-,TGCGCCAGCGCCAGTGGGGCGGGGACCTTCACAGATACGCAGTATTTT,CASASGAGTFTDTQYF
TRBV1,-,TRBJ2-7,-,TGCACCAGCAGCCAAGTAGAGTACGAGCAGTACTTC,CTSSQVEYEQYF
TRBV5-1,-,TRBJ2-1,-,TGCGCCAGCAGCTTGGATATATCAGCTAGCTCCTACAATGAGCAGTTCTTC,CASSLDISASSYNEQFF
TRBV6-5,-,TRBJ2-2,-,TGTGCCAGCAGTTATACCAGGCGGGCGGCCGGGGAGCTGTTTTTT,CASSYTRRAAGELFF
TRBV6-5,-,TRBJ2-6,-,TGTGCCAGCAGTTATACAACAGCAGGGGCCAACGTCCTGACTTTC,CASSYTTAGANVLTF
TRBV10-3,TRBD2,TRBJ2-1,-,TGTGCCATCAGTGACGGGGGGAGCTCCTACAATGAGCAGTTCTTC,CAISDGGSSYNEQFF
TRBV28,TRBD1,TRBJ2-5,few,TGTGCCAGCAGTTTCGCCCTCGACAGGGGAAACCAAGAGACCCAGTACTTC,CASSFALDRGNQETQYF
TRBV6-1,-,TRBJ2-5,-,TGTGCCAGCAGTGAAGGGAACGGGGAGACCCAGTACTTC,CASSEGNGETQYF
TRBV7-2,TRBD1,TRBJ1-4,-,TGTGCCAGCAGCTTGGACAGGGACGAGATTATTCAGGGAAAACTGTTTTTT,CASSLDRDEIIQGKLFF
TRBV4-3,-,TRBJ1-1,-,TGCGCCAGCAGCCAAGTCCCCTACACTGAAGCTTTCTTT,CASSQVPYTEAFF
TRBV19,TRBD2,TRBJ2-1,-,TGTGCCAGTAGTCCACGGACTAGCAACAATGAGCAGTTCTTC,CASSPRTSNNEQFF
TRBV5-1,TRBD1,TRBJ2-7,-,TGCGCCAGCAGTCCGGGACAGGGAGCCTACGAGCAGTACTTC,CASSPGQGAYEQYF
TRBV7-2,-,TRBJ2-7,once,TGTGCCAGCAGCTTAGGCAGTAGCGACGAGCAGTACTTC,CASSLGSSDEQYF
TRBV19,TRBD2,TRBJ2-3,-,TGTGCCAGTAGTTTCGGGACTAGCGGGGGGTACACAGATACGCAGTATTTT,CASSFGTSGGYTDTQYF
TRBV6-5,-,TRBJ2-2,few,TGTGCCAGCAGCTCCACTAGAAGAGAGCTGTTTTTT,CASSSTRRELFF
TRBV19,-,TRBJ1-6,few,TGTGCCAGTACAGGGCCATGGAATTCACCCCTCCACTTT,CASTGPWNSPLHF
TRBV7-9,-,TRBJ1-6,-,TGTGCCAGCAGCCTAGCCGTGGGACAATTTAATTCACCCCTCCACTTT,CASSLAVGQFNSPLHF
TRBV7-8,TRBD1,TRBJ1-5,-,TGTGCCAGCAGCCCCCGACAGGGTCAGCCCCAGCATTTT,CASSPRQGQPQHF